This TCR beta chain was captured by sequencing in a study of blood T cell repertoires in COVID-19. Study information: Acute and convalescent COVID-19 samples came from the United States, Italy and Spain.

The CDR3 is made up of 14 amino acids. Trimming cost V 4 bases and J 7 bases; bases outside gene matches: 9. The germline gives CDR1 MNHEY, CDR2 SVGAGI. TCRdb keeps only in-frame clones here, not all; method: immunoSEQ multiplex PCR. The data contain almost 350,000 clones, 85% to 90% of them singletons. Clinical history as reported by participants underpinned cohort assignment. People in the exposed group encountered a COVID-19 case within 2 weeks before entering the study. The sequence was obtained from a woman aged 30 to 39 who had been exposed to COVID-19. The chain is built from TRBV6-5 and TRBJ1-2; 7 bases line up with TRBD1. Sample: PBMCs or T cells enriched from blood (not recorded which). CDR3 in amino acids: CASSLGGGETGYTF. The CDR3, as DNA: TGTGCCAGCAGTTTAGGGGGCGGAGAGACTGGCTACACCTTC.